The clone carrying this TCR beta chain was counted a few times. What it binds is unknown. This specimen belongs to a study of T cells in Graves' hyperthyroidism and ophthalmopathy. Disease lasting under 3 months, a NOSPECS grade of at least 4, and a Clinical Activity Score of at least 3 were features of the ophthalmopathy patients. Study-wide points: Most thyroid clonotypes expanded above 0.001 appeared in blood too.

Amplified TCR beta CDR3 regions derived from RNA transcripts. The study used the HTBI primer set for a first-round RT-PCR of the TCR CDR3. Via MiXCR, TCRdb re-called the multiplex PCR reads, giving one row per CDR3 protein. This repertoire shows about 400,000 distinct CDR3 sequences, roughly an eighth found once; its top ten account for over 25%. Sample: blood. This TCR was recovered from a man aged 50-60 years with Graves' ophthalmopathy.

CDR3 nucleotides: TGTGCCAGCAGCCCGCCCTGGGACTGGAGCTCTGGAAACACCATATATTTT. Translated: CASSPPWDWSSGNTIYF. The genes are TRBV7-9 and TRBJ1-3; TRBD1 is a possible D gene (5 bases). V was clipped by 5 bases and J by 0 bases, with 17 bases between them. The length of the CDR3 is 17 residues. CDR1 and CDR2 (germline): SEHNR, FQNEAQ (reference sequence).